The 23 T cell receptor beta chains reported below all come from one sample, sequenced in a study of human versus mouse CDR3 diversity and MHC coevolution. The repertoire was sequenced with immunoSEQ multiplex PCR; TCRdb's copy has only in-frame clones and lacks some. Here the sample spans 60,000 to 95,000 clones, 85% to 95% being singletons. Sequencing was performed on naive CD4+ T cells from blood. The subset was: CD45RO-negative CD62L-positive naive CD4 T cells. The receptors here all came from a person aged 25 to 75 in good health.

This chain connects TRBV5-4 to TRBJ2-3; no reliable D call. The length of the CDR3 is 14 residues. Trimming cost V 5 bases and J 2 bases, with 12 bases left between them. CDR1 is SGHNT, CDR2 YYREEE, per germline (reference sequence). This chain's CDR3 is CASSTELNTDTQYF. As DNA, the CDR3 is TGTGCCAGCAGTACAGAACTGAACACAGATACGCAGTATTTT.

The chain recombines TRBV2 with TRBJ1-1; possibly TRBD1 for D (6 bases). The CDR3 contains 12 residues. Germline V gene data show CDR1 as SNHLY and CDR2 as FYNNEI. V lost 6 bases and J 6 bases, leaving 11 bases between the germline ends. CDR3 DNA: TGTGCCAGCAGCAGGGGCAACGCTGAAGCTTTCTTT. Protein sequence: CASSRGNAEAFF.

A single count supports this clone. The CDR3 spells CASSLTRTGELFF. In DNA, the CDR3 is TGTGCCAGCAGCTTGACGAGGACCGGGGAGCTGTTTTTT. This sequence joins TRBV7-7 and TRBJ2-2; no reliable D call. Germline CDR1 and CDR2: SSHAT and FNYEAQ (reference sequence). This CDR3 spans 13 amino acids. Trimming stripped 3 bases from V and 5 bases from J, with 7 bases between.

V usage is TRBV5-4 and J usage is TRBJ2-7; 9 bases match TRBD1. Germline V gene sequence: CDR1 SGHNT, CDR2 YYREEE (reference sequence). This CDR3 region has 15 residues. With 3 bases clipped from V and 0 bases from J, the junction kept 4 bases outside the gene matches. CDR3 amino acids: CASSSGTGPSYEQYF. CDR3 coding DNA: TGTGCCAGCAGCTCCGGGACAGGGCCCTCCTACGAGCAGTACTTC.

This rearrangement joins TRBV5-6 to TRBJ1-6; D remains ambiguous. The CDR3 is 16 residues long. CDR1 and CDR2 from the germline V gene are SGHDT and YYEEEE. V was clipped by 7 bases and J by 2 bases, with 16 bases between them. The CDR3 here is CASSRAGLPYNSPLHF. DNA for the CDR3: TGTGCCAGCTCGCGGGCAGGCCTACCCTATAATTCACCCCTCCACTTT.

The rearrangement joins TRBV6-5 to TRBJ2-7; 10 bases map to TRBD2. The CDR3 loop spans 15 amino acids. Germline CDR1 reads MNHEY; CDR2 reads SVGAGI. The V segment lost 5 bases and the J segment 0 bases; nucleotides outside the gene matches: 4. The CDR3 bases are TGTGCCAGCAGTGTGGGGACTAGCGCCTCCTACGAGCAGTACTTC. Amino acids: CASSVGTSASYEQYF.

V is TRBV9 and J is TRBJ2-1, with TRBD2 matching over 9 bases. This CDR3 has 15 residues. Germline-derived CDR1 and CDR2 are SGDLS and YYNGEE. The junction had 0 bases not matched to a gene; V was cut back by 2 bases and J by 0 bases. DNA for the CDR3: TGTGCCAGCAGCGTTAGCGGGAGCTCCTACAATGAGCAGTTCTTC. This sequence encodes CASSVSGSSYNEQFF.

J is TRBJ2-1 and V is TRBV5-4, with 15 bases aligning to TRBD2. Germline CDR1 reads SGHNT; CDR2 reads YYREEE (reference sequence). With V trimmed by 0 bases and J by 9 bases, 1 base remained unmatched. The CDR3 covers 15 residues. The CDR3 is CASSLGGLAGGEQFF. CDR3 DNA: TGTGCCAGCAGCTTGGGGGGACTAGCGGGGGGTGAGCAGTTCTTC. The variable domain in full, completed from reference TRBV5-4 and TRBJ2-1, reads ETGVTQSPTHLIKTRGQQVTLRCSSQSGHNTVSWYQQALGQGPQFIFQYYREEENGRGNFPPRFSGLQFPNYSSELNVNALELDDSALYLCASSLGGLAGGEQFFGPGTRLTVL.

This chain joins TRBV30 and TRBJ2-3, with unresolved D. Germline-derived CDR1 and CDR2 are GTSNPN and SVGIG (reference sequence). V lost 1 base to trimming and J lost 7 bases, with 3 bases between them. This CDR3 has 10 amino acids. This chain's CDR3 is CAWSDYTQYF. Written as DNA, the CDR3 is TGTGCCTGGAGTGACTATACGCAGTATTTT. The full variable domain, in which reference TRBV30 and TRBJ2-3 provide the parts outside the CDR3, is SQTIHQWPATLVQPVGSPLSLECTVEGTSNPNLYWYRQAAGRGLQLLFYSVGIGQISSEVPQNLSASRPQDRQFILSSKKLLLSDSGFYLCAWSDYTQYFGPGTRLTVL.

The chain recombines TRBV2 with TRBJ2-5; 7 nucleotides match TRBD1. The better agreement between TRBJ2-7 and the DNA end casts doubt on the J call. Germline assignment: CDR1 SNHLY and CDR2 FYNNEI. The CDR3 covers 13 residues. The CDR3 region is CASSGQGPYEQYF. CDR3 nucleotides: TGTGCCAGCAGTGGACAGGGCCCCTACGAGCAGTACTTC.

This clone appeared a single time. The genes are TRBV7-2 and TRBJ1-2, with TRBD1 matching 7 bases. Germline assignment: CDR1 SGHTA and CDR2 FQGNSA. The CDR3 is 14 residues long. V lost 5 bases and J lost 5; bases outside the gene matches: 8. This CDR3 reads CASSPGPGGYGYTF. As DNA, the CDR3 is TGTGCCAGCAGCCCAGGGCCAGGGGGGTATGGCTACACCTTC.

The rearrangement joins TRBV19 to TRBJ1-5; the match to TRBD1 covers 9 bases. The CDR3 has 15 amino acids. Germline values: CDR1 LNHDA, CDR2 SQIVND (reference sequence). V was clipped by 3 bases and J by 5 bases; unmatched bases: 5. The CDR3 protein is CASSIAGTGYQPQHF. The CDR3 coding sequence is TGTGCCAGTAGTATCGCGGGGACAGGGTATCAGCCCCAGCATTTT.

CDR3 in DNA: TGTGCCAGCAGCCAAGCAGGGGCAGACGAGCAGTACTTC. Its protein product is CASSQAGADEQYF. This sequence joins TRBV4-2 and TRBJ2-7, with TRBD1 as a possible D gene (6 bases). Germline V CDR1 and CDR2: LGHNA, YNFKEQ. This CDR3 has 13 amino acids. V was trimmed by 1 base and J by 5 bases, leaving 9 bases between them.

The chain has TRBV30 and TRBJ1-1; possibly TRBD1 for D (5 bases). Trimming removed 3 bases from V and 0 bases from J, with 8 bases in between. CDR3 length: 13 amino acids. CDR1 is GTSNPN, CDR2 SVGIG, per germline (reference sequence). CDR3 residues: CAWRTDLNTEAFF. The CDR3, as DNA: TGTGCCTGGAGGACAGACCTGAACACTGAAGCTTTCTTT. Variable domain in full (rest from reference TRBV30 and TRBJ1-1): SQTIHQWPATLVQPVGSPLSLECTVEGTSNPNLYWYRQAAGRGLQLLFYSVGIGQISSEVPQNLSASRPQDRQFILSSKKLLLSDSGFYLCAWRTDLNTEAFFGQGTRLTVV.

J is TRBJ2-7 and V is TRBV6-1, with a weak D call TRBD2 (5 bases). Germline V gene sequence: CDR1 MNHNS, CDR2 SASEGT. The length of the CDR3 is 14 residues. Trimming stripped 6 bases from V and 4 bases from J, with 16 bases between. Here the CDR3 reads CASRVEAGGYEQYF. As DNA, the CDR3 is TGTGCCAGCAGGGTGGAGGCCGGAGGTTACGAGCAGTACTTC.

The chain carries TRBV5-8 and TRBJ2-3, with unresolved D. V was pared by 0 bases and J by 2 bases, with 10 bases between. This CDR3 comprises 15 residues. CDR1 is SGHTS, CDR2 YDEGEE, per germline. This CDR3 is CASSLAPGPTDTQYF. The CDR3 DNA sequence: TGTGCCAGCAGCTTGGCCCCAGGCCCCACAGATACGCAGTATTTT. Using reference TRBV5-8 and TRBJ2-3 for the parts outside the CDR3, the full variable domain is EAGVTQSPTHLIKTRGQQATLRCSPISGHTSVYWYQQALGLGLQFLLWYDEGEERNRGNFPPRFSGRQFPNYSSELNVNALELEDSALYLCASSLAPGPTDTQYFGPGTRLTVL.

The chain couples TRBV6-5 to TRBJ2-5; TRBD1 matches at 9 bases. The end of the DNA aligns better with TRBJ2-7, so the J call may be wrong. The germline V gene encodes CDR1 MNHEY and CDR2 SVGAGI. The CDR3 runs to 15 residues. CDR3 sequence reads: CASSSPRQGVYEQYF. As DNA, the CDR3 is TGTGCCAGCAGTTCCCCACGACAGGGGGTATACGAGCAGTACTTC.

The table lists this clone with a count of one. CDR3 nucleotides: TGTGCCAGCAGCTTGCGGGGGGCCAACGAGCAGTACTTC. This translates into CASSLRGANEQYF. The gene calls are TRBV5-4 and TRBJ2-7; D might be TRBD2 (7 bases). Germline CDR1 reads SGHNT; CDR2 reads YYREEE (reference sequence). The CDR3 totals 13 residues. V lost 1 base and J lost 5, with 10 bases in between.

The chain is built from TRBV9 and TRBJ2-5; TRBD2 might be the D (5 bases). The V and J ends lost 0 bases and 5 bases respectively, with 17 bases between them. Germline V CDR1 and CDR2: SGDLS, YYNGEE. This CDR3 spans 16 amino acids. The CDR3 reads CASSVAGGFTRETQYF. The CDR3 DNA reads as TGTGCCAGCAGCGTAGCTGGAGGATTCACGAGGGAGACCCAGTACTTC.

The rearrangement links TRBV7-2 to TRBJ2-3, with no clear D. Germline V gene sequence: CDR1 SGHTA, CDR2 FQGNSA. Trimming stripped 5 bases from V and 2 bases from J, with 14 bases between. The CDR3 is 15 residues long. Here the CDR3 reads CASSPRALITDTQYF. CDR3 nucleotide sequence: TGTGCCAGCAGCCCACGAGCATTAATCACAGATACGCAGTATTTT.

This clone was seen only a few times. V usage is TRBV18 and J usage is TRBJ1-1, with D possibly matching TRBD1 (5 bases). CDR1 is KGHSH, CDR2 LQKENI, per germline. Between the trimmed V and J ends, which lost 3 bases and 1 base, there was a span of 12 bases. The CDR3 length is 15 residues. CDR3 coding DNA: TGTGCCAGCTCACCGACAGCCCAGTGGAACACTGAAGCTTTCTTT. Translated: CASSPTAQWNTEAFF.

V is TRBV6-5 and J is TRBJ2-7; 14 bases map to TRBD2. The CDR3 runs 15 residues. J lost 9 bases, V lost 5 bases, and 9 bases had no gene match. Germline CDR1 MNHEY, CDR2 SVGAGI. The DNA of the CDR3 is TGTGCCAGCAGTACGGGACTAGCGGGAGCCAAGGGGCAGTACTTC. Translated, it gives CASSTGLAGAKGQYF.

This chain joins TRBV4-1 and TRBJ2-3; 14 nucleotides align to TRBD2. CDR1 and CDR2 from the germline V gene are MGHRA and YSYEKL. Trimming took 0 bases from V and 3 from J; bases not matched to a gene: 2. This CDR3 comprises 17 residues. The CDR3 region is CASSQEGLAGVTDTQYF. Written as DNA, the CDR3 is TGCGCCAGCAGCCAAGAGGGACTAGCGGGGGTGACAGATACGCAGTATTTT.